This T cell receptor beta chain was sequenced during a study of shared clonotypes between healthy human individuals (dated by TCRdb to between 2020 and 2021). In the study overall: A few men and two women, aged 18 to 49 years, made up the cohort. For each donor, CD4 naive and CD4 memory were each given three plates, CD8 naive was given two plates, and CD8 memory was given one plate. The study deeply sequenced blood TCR repertoires of five healthy adults to estimate repertoire size and the extent of clonotype sharing between individuals. Different laboratories and diverse techniques were used to prepare libraries and sequence TCR repertoires, to increase sequencing depth and limit assay-specific biases. Each donor's leukapheresis produced roughly between roughly 0.85 and 9.5 billion PBMCs. The paper as a whole reports these results and caveats: Naive subsets generally had larger estimated clonotype richness than memory subsets did. Rarefaction of sorted-subset datasets indicated incomplete sequencing despite the large sequencing depth. The small number of donors limited the genetic and exposure-history diversity represented. Sampling was limited to blood, and TCR repertoires in tissue likely differ from TCR repertoires in blood. Sharing across several donors was observed for roughly 5.4% of naive CD4, around 3.5% of naive CD8, over 2% of memory CD4, and roughly 0.4% of memory CD8 clonotypes. Clonotypes shared by all four sorted-subset donors showed higher generation probabilities than non-shared clonotypes. Pairwise subsampling led to the expectation that sequencing depth would affect the degree of clonotype sharing among donors.

A note on this clone: There is no known antigen for this receptor. No base quality values were provided; no much bigger clone lies one nucleotide off.

The CDR3 starts with the cysteine, ends with the phenylalanine, and has 13 residues. The kept DNA is CDR3 alone, 39 bases in frame from the first base. A distance of 14 bases separates the germline ends of V and J, which lose 5 bases and 7 bases respectively. The germline V gene sets CDR1 to SGHTA and CDR2 to FQGTGA. The donors were healthy, HIV-negative adults who had no recently reported acute infections or vaccinations. All donors were Caucasian adults living in Nashville, Tennessee, USA. Magnetic negative selection was used to enrich CD4+ T cells, after which naive cells were positively selected on CD45RA and the negative fraction became the memory subset. After blood collection by leukapheresis, PBMCs were isolated using Ficoll-Histopaque density gradient centrifugation and then cryopreserved in the vapor phase of liquid nitrogen. Analytical flow cytometry was used to check the purity and quantity of every magnetically sorted T cell population. From each sorted fraction, genomic DNA was isolated and quantified by UV absorbance on a Nanodrop 2000c.

Using the deep immunoSEQ assay, multiplex PCR amplified TCR CDR3 regions from genomic DNA. For each cell subset, the extracted genomic DNA was distributed evenly across all wells of several immunoSEQ 96-well plates, and each plate served as one replicate. For sorted subsets, each replicate PCR was loaded with about 0.2 ug genomic DNA, equivalent to roughly 30,000 T cell genomes. Purified libraries were quantified with a Qubit 3.0 fluorometer, sized on a Bioanalyzer 2100, and re-quantified with the KAPA Library Quantification kit. Every immunoSEQ 96-well plate was sequenced on a dedicated single-read 150-cycle Illumina NextSeq 550 flow cell. In the paper's pipeline: Because the immunoSEQ output included only junctional sequences and no quality scores, the filtering could not be the same as the filtering used for full-length reads. To assign V/J genes and CDR3, sequences were annotated against IMGT germline references using PyIR, a Python wrapper for IgBLAST v1.9. Any read was removed if the V/J assignment was weak (E-value above 1e-6), the CDR3 was missing, or the read contained stop codons, out-of-frame junctions, or ambiguous translated residues. A V3J clonotype was defined by an identical inferred V gene, J gene, and CDR3 amino acid sequence. Percentage overlap between repertoires was computed as shared unique clonotypes divided by the size of the smaller repertoire. Three approaches were used to assess repertoire richness: RTK rarefaction, the Chao1 estimator, and Recon v2.1 estimates of unobserved clonotypes. OLGA was used to compute generation probabilities for all TCRbeta clonotypes that the gDNA method yielded from a handful of donors. TCRdb limited this immuneACCESS table to in-frame rearrangements with V and J called. A share of clones is missing; checked studies link under half to unresolved V genes, and the rest is unexplained. The V and J calls and clone size come from that table; D and trimming were worked out from the DNA. In all, the sample holds some 2.3 million clones, and 80% to 95% of those were seen once. Clones ranked in the top ten supply 0.39% of the sample.

This receptor was obtained from a young man in good health. Some clones in this sample may be carry-over from other donors' samples. The specimen was naive CD4+ T cells from PBMCs. The sample's cell subset or site label, decoded: CD45RA+ positively selected. The V gene is TRBV7-3 and the J gene is TRBJ2-5; the D gene may be TRBD1 or TRBD2, since each aligns over 5 bases. The CDR3 protein sequence reads: CASSPGTEGTQYF. In nucleotide form, the sequence is TGTGCCAGCAGCCCGGGGACCGAAGGGACCCAGTACTTC.